Shown below are 32 T cell receptor beta chains from a single sample sequenced in a study of blood T cell repertoires in COVID-19. Repertoires were generated with immunoSEQ multiplex PCR, while TCRdb's copy carries only in-frame clones and drops some. The sample includes hundreds of thousands of clones, 75% to 90% of them seen just once. Sample: PBMCs or T cells enriched from blood (not recorded which). The receptors stem from a man aged 35 to 55 who had recovered from COVID-19.

This chain links TRBV10-3 with TRBJ1-1, with unresolved D. The V gene's germline CDR1 is ENHRY and CDR2 SYGVKD. V lost 2 bases and J 0 bases, leaving 16 bases between the germline ends. This CDR3 comprises 17 residues. The CDR3 loop reads CAISEIGGSLMNTEAFF. CDR3 DNA sequence: TGTGCCATCAGTGAGATTGGAGGGAGCCTTATGAACACTGAAGCTTTCTTT.

The chain uses TRBV19 and TRBJ2-5, with D tentatively TRBD1 (6 bases). Trimming shortened V by 5 bases and J by 5 bases, and 18 bases separated the two germline ends. This CDR3 has 15 residues. Germline V lookup: CDR1 LNHDA, CDR2 SQIVND (reference sequence). CDR3 amino acids: CASSPRIRGYETQYF. CDR3 nucleotide sequence: TGTGCCAGTAGTCCCCGTATAAGGGGGTATGAGACCCAGTACTTC.

This clone has only one observation. The gene calls are TRBV10-3 and TRBJ2-1, with 9 bases aligning to TRBD2. V lost 3 bases, J lost 0 bases, and 9 bases stayed unmatched. Germline lookup yields CDR1 ENHRY and CDR2 SYGVKD. This CDR3 region has 18 residues. Here the CDR3 reads CAISDWLAGPSSYNEQFF. CDR3 coding DNA: TGTGCCATCAGTGATTGGCTAGCGGGACCGAGCTCCTACAATGAGCAGTTCTTC.

The chain recombines TRBV5-6 with TRBJ1-2; 10 bases map to TRBD1. The CDR3 extends over 16 amino acids. Germline trimming cut 3 bases from V and 4 bases from J; bases unmatched to any gene: 9. CDR1 and CDR2 (germline): SGHDT, YYEEEE. The CDR3 DNA is TGTGCCAGCAGCTCGTCTACGACAGGGGGCGTCTATGGCTACACCTTC. This translates into CASSSSTTGGVYGYTF. Based on the CDR3 plus reference TRBV5-6 and TRBJ1-2, the full variable domain is DAGVTQSPTHLIKTRGQQVTLRCSPKSGHDTVSWYQQALGQGPQFIFQYYEEEERQRGNFPDRFSGHQFPNYSSELNVNALLLGDSALYLCASSSSTTGGVYGYTFGSGTRLTVV.

The chain links TRBV7-2 to TRBJ2-5; tentatively, D is TRBD2 (5 bases). Germline loops: CDR1 SGHTA, CDR2 FQGNSA. The germline V and J ends were trimmed by 7 bases and 3 bases, with 12 bases remaining between them. The CDR3 is 13 amino acids. The CDR3 region has the DNA TGTGCCAGCAACGAGGGCGTCAAAGAGACCCAGTACTTC. Its protein product is CASNEGVKETQYF.

The CDR3 protein is CASSDSVDEQFF. In DNA, the CDR3 is TGTGCCAGCAGTGACTCGGTGGATGAGCAGTTCTTC. The chain employs TRBV25-1 and TRBJ2-1; D call uncertain. The CDR3 extends over 12 amino acids. Germline assignment: CDR1 MGHDK and CDR2 SYGVNS. The V end lost 3 bases, the J end lost 8 bases, and 8 bases lay between the germline ends.

Details on this clone: This same CDR3 is encoded by further DNA sequences in the sample. This chain links TRBV7-9 with TRBJ1-2; no reliable D call. Germline CDR1 SEHNR, CDR2 FQNEAQ (reference sequence). V was cut by 1 base and J by 3 bases, with 6 bases left in between. The CDR3 totals 13 residues. Here the CDR3 reads CASSLGEYYGYTF. CDR3 bases: TGTGCCAGCAGCTTAGGAGAATACTATGGCTACACCTTC.

CDR3 residues: CAAYYGGLAGGNNEQFF. Here the CDR3 DNA reads TGTGCCGCTTACTACGGGGGACTAGCGGGAGGGAACAATGAGCAGTTCTTC. J is TRBJ2-1 and V is TRBV6-4, with 16 bases fitting TRBD2. The CDR3 contains 17 residues. Germline lookup yields CDR1 MRHNA and CDR2 SNTAGT. V was pared by 11 bases and J by 5 bases, with 12 bases of the junction left unmatched.

This chain connects TRBV19 to TRBJ2-7; the D gene is possibly TRBD2 (6 bases). Per germline, CDR1 LNHDA and CDR2 SQIVND (reference sequence). The CDR3 runs 16 residues. V lost 3 bases, J lost 3 bases, and 18 bases lay in between. In nucleotides, the CDR3 is TGTGCCAGTAGTATGGAGGGGAGAGACAGCCTCTACGAGCAGTACTTC. Amino acid sequence: CASSMEGRDSLYEQYF.

The CDR3 spells CASSVVTGATDTQYF. The CDR3 DNA reads TGTGCCAGCAGCGTAGTGACGGGAGCGACAGATACGCAGTATTTT. The V call is TRBV9, the J call TRBJ2-3, with TRBD2 as a possible D gene (6 bases). Looked up from germline, CDR1 is SGDLS and CDR2 is YYNGEE. V was trimmed by 0 bases and J by 3 bases, leaving 11 bases between them. This CDR3 comprises 15 residues.

The chain couples TRBV5-4 to TRBJ2-7; TRBD2 agrees at 11 bases. The CDR3 loop spans 14 amino acids. The V and J ends lost 4 bases and 5 bases, in that order; junction bases with no gene match: 5. From germline, CDR1 is SGHNT and CDR2 YYREEE (reference sequence). The CDR3 region is CASSVGLAVNEQYF. The CDR3, as DNA: TGTGCCAGCAGCGTGGGACTAGCGGTAAACGAGCAGTACTTC.

In this sample, this clone turned up a few times. This chain uses TRBV5-1 with TRBJ2-1, with a possible D match to TRBD1 (6 bases). Trimming took off 1 base at V and 4 bases at J, with 21 bases between the two ends. Germline lookup yields CDR1 SGHRS and CDR2 YFSETQ. The CDR3 loop spans 18 amino acids. CDR3 sequence reads: CASSLLFSAGATYNEQFF. The CDR3 nucleotides are TGCGCCAGCAGCTTGTTATTTTCGGCAGGGGCTACTTACAATGAGCAGTTCTTC. Together with reference TRBV5-1 and TRBJ2-1, the CDR3 gives the full variable domain: KAGVTQTPRYLIKTRGQQVTLSCSPISGHRSVSWYQQTPGQGLQFLFEYFSETQRNKGNFPGRFSGRQFSNSRSEMNVSTLELGDSALYLCASSLLFSAGATYNEQFFGPGTRLTVL.

This chain links TRBV21-1 with TRBJ2-2; TRBD2 is the table's D call and was not checked against the DNA. TRBV21-1 is a pseudogene locus. This CDR3 is 16 amino acids long. CDR3 residues: CASSKSVRVSAGELFF. CDR3 in DNA: TGTGCCAGCAGCAAAAGTGTACGCGTGAGTGCCGGGGAGCTGTTTTTT.

The chain uses TRBV7-2 and TRBJ1-1; D gene ambiguous. This CDR3 contains 16 residues. Trimming cost V 3 bases and J 0 bases, with 14 bases left between them. Germline V gene sequence: CDR1 SGHTA, CDR2 FQGNSA. The CDR3 is CASSLMPGGMNTEAFF. The CDR3 region has the DNA TGTGCCAGCAGCTTGATGCCTGGCGGGATGAACACTGAAGCTTTCTTT.

This clone has a handful of counts. The J gene is TRBJ1-5, the V gene TRBV30; 7 nucleotides line up with TRBD1. CDR1 GTSNPN and CDR2 SVGIG come from the germline V gene (reference sequence). V lost 0 bases and J lost 7; bases outside the gene matches: 6. The CDR3 spans 14 residues. This chain's CDR3 is CAWSVAGGWQPQHF. For the CDR3, the DNA is TGTGCCTGGAGTGTGGCAGGGGGGTGGCAGCCCCAGCATTTT.

The V gene is TRBV20-1, the J gene TRBJ1-2; D gene unclear. CDR1 DFQATT and CDR2 SNEGSKA come from the germline V gene (reference sequence). The CDR3 spans 14 residues. Trimming removed 3 bases from V and 6 bases from J, with 17 bases in between. The CDR3 is CSASPEFKSDGYTF. CDR3 nucleotides: TGCAGTGCTAGTCCGGAGTTTAAAAGCGATGGCTACACCTTC.

CDR3 DNA: TGTGCCAGCAACCCGGTGAGCGGGAGGACCTACAATGAGCAGTTCTTC. Its protein is CASNPVSGRTYNEQFF. The genes are TRBV5-6 and TRBJ2-1; TRBD2 matches 9 bases. The length of the CDR3 is 16 residues. Trimming removed 6 bases from V and 2 bases from J; junction bases left unmatched: 9. Germline CDR1 and CDR2: SGHDT and YYEEEE.

The gene calls are TRBV7-6 and TRBJ2-7; a possible D gene is TRBD2 (6 bases). In germline, CDR1 is SGHVS, CDR2 FNYEAQ. CDR3 size: 15 residues. Trimming took off 1 base at V and 6 bases at J, with 16 bases between the two ends. The CDR3 nucleotides are TGTGCCAGCAGCTTAGTCGGAGGTAGGGGAGGCGAGCAGTACTTC. Protein product: CASSLVGGRGGEQYF. The full variable domain, its missing parts supplied by reference TRBV7-6 and TRBJ2-7, is GAGVSQSPRYKVTKRGQDVALRCDPISGHVSLYWYRQALGQGPEFLTYFNYEAQQDKSGLPNDRFSAERPEGSISTLTIQRTEQRDSAMYRCASSLVGGRGGEQYFGPGTRLTVT.

The V gene is TRBV7-6, the J gene TRBJ1-5, with 7 nucleotides matching TRBD1. Trimming cost V 1 base and J 1 base; bases outside gene matches: 1. This CDR3 has 15 residues. In germline, CDR1 is SGHVS, CDR2 FNYEAQ. This CDR3 reads CASSLGQGSNQPQHF. In DNA, the CDR3 is TGTGCCAGCAGCTTAGGACAGGGAAGCAATCAGCCCCAGCATTTT. The full variable domain, rest sourced from reference TRBV7-6 and TRBJ1-5, is GAGVSQSPRYKVTKRGQDVALRCDPISGHVSLYWYRQALGQGPEFLTYFNYEAQQDKSGLPNDRFSAERPEGSISTLTIQRTEQRDSAMYRCASSLGQGSNQPQHFGDGTRLSIL.

The chain couples TRBV18 to TRBJ2-2; a weak D match, TRBD2 (5 bases). Looked up from germline, CDR1 is KGHSH and CDR2 is LQKENI. This CDR3 spans 15 amino acids. Trimming removed 6 bases at V and 0 bases at J, with 11 bases between. DNA for the CDR3: TGTGCCAGCTCGATTAGAGGGCCGAACACCGGGGAGCTGTTTTTT. It yields the protein CASSIRGPNTGELFF.

The chain links TRBV7-8 to TRBJ2-1; the D gene is possibly TRBD1 (5 bases). Germline V CDR1 and CDR2: SGHVS, FQNEAQ. Trimming stripped 6 bases from V and 5 bases from J, with 20 bases between. CDR3 length equals 16 residues. The CDR3 reads CASRLRRGPQHNEQFF. The CDR3 nucleotides read TGTGCCAGCAGATTACGAAGGGGCCCGCAACACAATGAGCAGTTCTTC.

The chain combines TRBV25-1 with TRBJ1-2, with 11 bases fitting TRBD1. The junction had 10 bases not matched to a gene; V was cut back by 5 bases and J by 8 bases. CDR3 length: 15 amino acids. The V gene's germline CDR1 is MGHDK and CDR2 SYGVNS. CDR3 in DNA: TGTGCCAGCAGTTTCTGGGACAGGGGGGAACGAGGCTACACCTTC. It yields the protein CASSFWDRGERGYTF.

The chain joins TRBV9 to TRBJ2-7, with 11 bases that match TRBD2. The length of the CDR3 is 15 residues. The junction had 6 bases not matched to a gene; V was cut back by 2 bases and J by 5 bases. Germline loops: CDR1 SGDLS, CDR2 YYNGEE. CDR3 coding DNA: TGTGCCAGCAGCGTCGGTAGCGGGAGGGCTAACGAGCAGTACTTC. Translation: CASSVGSGRANEQYF.

The V and J genes are TRBV29-1 and TRBJ2-1; 9 positions agree with TRBD2. The germline gives CDR1 SQVTM, CDR2 ANQGSEA. V was clipped by 5 bases and J by 6 bases; unmatched bases: 11. This CDR3 region has 15 residues. The CDR3 DNA is TGCAGCGTTCGATATAGCGGGAGAAGTGGCAATGAGCAGTTCTTC. It yields the protein CSVRYSGRSGNEQFF.

This rearrangement joins TRBV11-2 to TRBJ1-5; maybe TRBD1 (5 bases). CDR1 is SGHAT, CDR2 FQNNGV, per germline. The V end was cut by 5 bases, the J end by 4 bases, with 9 bases between. There are 13 residues in the CDR3. This CDR3 is CASSPHRNQPQHF. CDR3 bases: TGTGCCAGCAGCCCCCACAGGAATCAGCCCCAGCATTTT. The full variable domain, rest sourced from reference TRBV11-2 and TRBJ1-5, is EAGVAQSPRYKIIEKRQSVAFWCNPISGHATLYWYQQILGQGPKLLIQFQNNGVVDDSQLPKDRFSAERLKGVDSTLKIQPAKLEDSAVYLCASSPHRNQPQHFGDGTRLSIL.

The rearrangement joins TRBV10-3 to TRBJ2-1, with 9 bases fitting TRBD2. The V segment lost 8 bases and the J segment 7 bases; nucleotides outside the gene matches: 9. Per the germline V gene, CDR1 is ENHRY and CDR2 is SYGVKD. The CDR3 consists of 14 residues. The CDR3 spells CAIGRAGGVNEQFF. For the CDR3, the DNA is TGTGCCATCGGCCGGGCGGGAGGGGTAAATGAGCAGTTCTTC.

The chain is built from TRBV30 and TRBJ2-1; D perhaps matches TRBD1 (5 bases). The germline V and J ends were trimmed by 5 bases and 8 bases, with 10 bases remaining between them. CDR1 and CDR2 (germline): GTSNPN, SVGIG (reference sequence). CDR3 length: 11 amino acids. The CDR3 DNA reads TGTGCCTGGGGATCAGGGCATGAGCAGTTCTTC. This sequence encodes CAWGSGHEQFF. The whole variable domain, remainder taken from reference TRBV30 and TRBJ2-1, is SQTIHQWPATLVQPVGSPLSLECTVEGTSNPNLYWYRQAAGRGLQLLFYSVGIGQISSEVPQNLSASRPQDRQFILSSKKLLLSDSGFYLCAWGSGHEQFFGPGTRLTVL.

The gene calls are TRBV11-2 and TRBJ2-7, with 9 bases matching TRBD1. Germline CDR1 is SGHAT and CDR2 is FQNNGV. J lost 6 bases, V lost 4 bases, and 10 bases had no gene match. The CDR3 spans 15 residues. The CDR3 sequence is CASSYTVGQGIEQYF. The CDR3 bases are TGTGCCAGCAGCTATACGGTGGGACAGGGTATCGAGCAGTACTTC.

J is TRBJ2-7 and V is TRBV6-5; 10 bases fit TRBD1. J was trimmed by 3 bases and V by 2 bases; bases with no gene match: 7. Germline V gives CDR1 MNHEY, CDR2 SVGAGI. The CDR3 runs to 16 residues. The CDR3 coding sequence is TGTGCCAGCAGTTACCTCCCGGGACAGGGGATCTACGAGCAGTACTTC. This sequence encodes CASSYLPGQGIYEQYF.

V gene TRBV9 combines with J gene TRBJ2-7; 7 bases align to TRBD2. CDR3 length: 15 residues. With 4 bases clipped from V and 0 bases from J, the junction kept 7 bases outside the gene matches. The germline V gene has CDR1 SGDLS and CDR2 YYNGEE. The CDR3: CASSPRLADSYEQYF. DNA for the CDR3: TGTGCCAGCAGCCCCCGGCTAGCGGACTCCTACGAGCAGTACTTC.

This chain uses TRBV4-1 with TRBJ1-2, with TRBD1 matching 8 bases. The CDR3 contains 15 residues. The V and J ends lost 4 bases and 6 bases, in that order; junction bases with no gene match: 10. Germline CDR1 reads MGHRA; CDR2 reads YSYEKL. CDR3 nucleotides: TGCGCCAGCAGCCGCATGGACAGGGAAGTAGATGGCTACACCTTC. Translated: CASSRMDREVDGYTF.

The V call is TRBV5-4, the J call TRBJ2-7; 9 nucleotides line up with TRBD1. CDR1 is SGHNT and CDR2 is YYREEE in the germline V gene (reference sequence). Losses at the gene ends were 0 bases for V and 6 bases for J; bases not matched to a gene: 7. This CDR3 is 15 amino acids long. The DNA of the CDR3 is TGTGCCAGCAGCTTGGCTACAGGGGGCTCGAGCGAGCAGTACTTC. Residues: CASSLATGGSSEQYF.